Below, 23 T cell receptor beta chains from the same sample are listed, as sequenced in a study of radiation and T cells in renal cell carcinoma. Time point denoted: blood 2 weeks post-SBRT. Treatment denoted: 15 Gy SBRT to primary tumor, nephrectomy 4 weeks later. Some clones are missing from TCRdb's copy, which holds only in-frame ones; the method was immunoSEQ multiplex PCR. Among roughly 130,000 clones listed, 88% were seen once. The sequencing here drew on blood, taken from a patient whose treatment included radiotherapy and nephrectomy. These receptors were obtained from a woman aged 70-85 years with renal cell carcinoma.

CDR3 coding DNA: TGTGCCAGCAGCTTAGAATTCCAGTCCTACAATGAGCAGTTCTTC. Translating it yields CASSLEFQSYNEQFF. This chain links TRBV7-2 with TRBJ2-1; D is uncertain. The CDR3 spans 15 residues. V lost 1 base, J lost 1 base, and 8 bases lay in between. Germline CDR1 is SGHTA and CDR2 is FQGNSA.

This clone was seen only once. The V gene is TRBV5-1, the J gene TRBJ2-7; D remains unclear. Trimming left V 0 bases short and J 0 bases short, with 10 bases between. The germline V gene encodes CDR1 SGHRS and CDR2 YFSETQ. There are 15 residues in the CDR3. The DNA of the CDR3 is TGCGCCAGCAGCTTGGGAGACGCCGGCTCCTACGAGCAGTACTTC. Translated, it gives CASSLGDAGSYEQYF.

The chain has TRBV7-9 and TRBJ1-5; TRBD1 aligns across 12 bases. The germline gives CDR1 SEHNR, CDR2 FQNEAQ (reference sequence). The CDR3 contains 15 residues. J was trimmed by 7 bases and V by 5 bases; bases with no gene match: 6. Written as DNA, the CDR3 is TGTGCCAGCAGCGGGACAGGGGGCGCGCAACAGCCCCAGCATTTT. Translated, it gives CASSGTGGAQQPQHF.

In nucleotides, the CDR3 is TGCGCCAGCAGCTCCGGACTAGCGGGGGGCCCCAGCACAGATACGCAGTATTTT. Translating gives CASSSGLAGGPSTDTQYF. This rearrangement joins TRBV5-1 to TRBJ2-3; 14 positions match TRBD2. Germline assignment: CDR1 SGHRS and CDR2 YFSETQ. Trimming at V came to 3 bases and at J to 0 bases, leaving 6 bases not matched to a gene. There are 18 residues in the CDR3.

The chain has TRBV2 and TRBJ1-2; 7 bases align to TRBD1. The CDR3 is made up of 13 amino acids. The J segment lost 7 bases and the V segment lost 8 bases, leaving 10 bases of the junction unmatched. Germline CDR1 SNHLY, CDR2 FYNNEI. CDR3 sequence reads: CASWKGADAGYTF. In DNA, the CDR3 is TGTGCCAGCTGGAAGGGGGCCGACGCTGGCTACACCTTC.

Turning to this clone: The same CDR3 is also encoded by other DNA sequences in this sample. The V gene is TRBV5-1, the J gene TRBJ1-5; D gene uncertain. From germline, CDR1 is SGHRS and CDR2 YFSETQ. V dropped 0 bases and J dropped 2 bases, with 6 bases sitting between them. This CDR3 has 14 amino acids. CDR3 DNA: TGCGCCAGCAGCTTGGGGGTGGGCAATCAGCCCCAGCATTTT. Translation: CASSLGVGNQPQHF.

J is TRBJ1-2 and V is TRBV5-1, with no clear D. Germline V CDR1 and CDR2: SGHRS, YFSETQ. CDR3 length equals 16 residues. Between the trimmed V and J ends, which lost 4 bases and 0 bases, there was a span of 16 bases. The CDR3 loop reads CASSLYITQSNYGYTF. For the CDR3, the DNA is TGCGCCAGCAGCCTATACATAACCCAATCTAACTATGGCTACACCTTC.

This clone was seen only a few times. The chain carries TRBV14 and TRBJ2-5; D is possibly TRBD2 (6 bases). V lost 0 bases and J lost 2, with 19 bases in between. The CDR3 contains 18 residues. Looked up from germline, CDR1 is SGHDN and CDR2 is FVKESK. CDR3 DNA: TGTGCCAGCAGCCAAGATTTTCCACTACTGGCGGGGCAAGAGACCCAGTACTTC. Its protein product is CASSQDFPLLAGQETQYF.

This chain connects TRBV6-1 to TRBJ2-3; D call uncertain. CDR3 length equals 11 residues. The V end lost 8 bases, the J end lost 2 bases, and 5 bases lay between the germline ends. The V gene's germline CDR1 is MNHNS and CDR2 SASEGT. The CDR3 coding sequence is TGTGCCAGCGGGGACACAGATACGCAGTATTTT. Its translation: CASGDTDTQYF.

V usage is TRBV7-2 and J usage is TRBJ2-1; 16 nucleotides line up with TRBD2. The CDR3 has 17 amino acids. Germline loops: CDR1 SGHTA, CDR2 FQGNSA. With V trimmed by 4 bases and J by 10 bases, 10 bases remained unmatched. CDR3 in DNA: TGTGCCAGCAGCTCAACCGGGACTAGCGGGGGGGCAGGAGAGCAGTTCTTC. Its translation: CASSSTGTSGGAGEQFF.

The J gene is TRBJ2-3, the V gene TRBV6-1, with TRBD2 matching over 7 bases. CDR1 is MNHNS and CDR2 is SASEGT in the germline V gene. CDR3 length: 14 residues. The trim removed 8 bases at V and 0 bases at J, leaving 5 bases unmatched. The CDR3 coding sequence is TGTGCCAGCGGGGAGGGGTCCAGCACAGATACGCAGTATTTT. It is translated as CASGEGSSTDTQYF.

V is TRBV5-1 and J is TRBJ2-1; 8 positions agree with TRBD1. Unmatched junction bases numbered 5, after V lost 4 bases and J lost 2 bases. The CDR3 extends over 15 amino acids. Germline values: CDR1 SGHRS, CDR2 YFSETQ. CDR3 coding DNA: TGCGCCAGCAGCCGGACAGGGACAACCTACAATGAGCAGTTCTTC. This codes for CASSRTGTTYNEQFF.

This chain links TRBV9 with TRBJ1-3; 9 bases are a match to TRBD1. The CDR3 is made up of 17 amino acids. The germline gives CDR1 SGDLS, CDR2 YYNGEE. V shed 4 bases, J shed 0 bases, and the junction held 8 bases outside the gene matches. The CDR3 here is CASSRRGTGRSGNTIYF. CDR3 sequence (DNA): TGTGCCAGCAGCAGGCGGGGGACAGGGCGCTCTGGAAACACCATATATTTT.

The chain couples TRBV4-2 to TRBJ2-1, with 8 positions matching TRBD2. V trimming: 0 bases; J trimming: 5 bases; junction bases outside the gene matches: 3. CDR3 length: 15 amino acids. CDR1 and CDR2 (germline): LGHNA, YNFKEQ. The CDR3 region has the DNA TGTGCCAGCAGCCAAGATCCGCGGGGGGACAATGAGCAGTTCTTC. This translates into CASSQDPRGDNEQFF.

The rearrangement uses TRBV5-1 and TRBJ2-4; D is uncertain. V lost 2 bases and J 3 bases, leaving 15 bases between the germline ends. CDR3 length: 16 residues. CDR1 SGHRS and CDR2 YFSETQ come from the germline V gene. CDR3 in DNA: TGCGCCAGCAGCTTAGGTTTAAACAGAAACAAAAACATTCAGTACTTC. Its translation is CASSLGLNRNKNIQYF.

The chain has TRBV5-4 and TRBJ1-2; 10 bases line up with TRBD1. Germline V gives CDR1 SGHNT, CDR2 YYREEE (reference sequence). This CDR3 has 15 amino acids. V trimming: 0 bases; J trimming: 4 bases; junction bases outside the gene matches: 3. CDR3 sequence (DNA): TGTGCCAGCAGCTTGGGACAGGGGGCGCTCTATGGCTACACCTTC. It yields the protein CASSLGQGALYGYTF.

This sequence joins TRBV30 and TRBJ2-4; D is perhaps TRBD2 (7 bases). V gave up 8 bases and J gave up 4 bases, with 21 bases separating them. The CDR3 has 15 residues. Germline assignment: CDR1 GTSNPN and CDR2 SVGIG (reference sequence). CDR3 nucleotides: TGTGCCGGCCGGGGGGCCAGGGGTGGTAAAAACATTCAGTACTTC. It specifies CAGRGARGGKNIQYF.

The gene calls are TRBV30 and TRBJ1-2, with D possibly being TRBD1 (5 bases). CDR3 size: 11 residues. V was cut by 7 bases and J by 3 bases, with 9 bases left in between. Germline V gene data show CDR1 as GTSNPN and CDR2 as SVGIG (reference sequence). CDR3 protein: CASQGDYGYTF. DNA for the CDR3: TGTGCCTCCCAGGGAGACTATGGCTACACCTTC.

On this clone: Other DNA sequences in the same sample also yield this CDR3. The rearrangement uses TRBV5-6 and TRBJ1-1; 8 nucleotides agree with TRBD1. Losses at the gene ends were 4 bases for V and 5 bases for J; bases not matched to a gene: 7. Germline V gene data show CDR1 as SGHDT and CDR2 as YYEEEE. The CDR3 length is 14 residues. DNA for the CDR3: TGTGCCAGCAGCACCACAGGGGGAGATACTGAAGCTTTCTTT. Translation: CASSTTGGDTEAFF.

V gene TRBV5-1 combines with J gene TRBJ2-3, with unresolved D. CDR3 length: 12 residues. Trimming removed 2 bases at V and 2 bases at J, with 3 bases between. Germline V gives CDR1 SGHRS, CDR2 YFSETQ. CDR3 sequence: CASSLPTDTQYF. DNA of the CDR3: TGCGCCAGCAGCTTACCCACAGATACGCAGTATTTT.

The CDR3 sequence is CASSHITSGGYNEQFF. CDR3 bases: TGTGCCAGCAGCCATATAACTAGCGGGGGGTACAATGAGCAGTTCTTC. The chain employs TRBV7-6 and TRBJ2-1; 12 bases match TRBD2. The CDR3 extends over 16 amino acids. V trimming: 5 bases; J trimming: 4 bases; junction bases outside the gene matches: 6. Germline V CDR1 and CDR2: SGHVS, FNYEAQ.

The genes are TRBV6-1 and TRBJ2-7; TRBD1 is a possible D gene (5 bases). This CDR3 contains 14 residues. From germline, CDR1 is MNHNS and CDR2 SASEGT. Trimming shortened V by 2 bases and J by 3 bases, and 11 bases separated the two germline ends. The CDR3 sequence: CASSEQGFVYEQYF. The CDR3 DNA reads as TGTGCCAGCAGTGAACAGGGATTTGTCTACGAGCAGTACTTC.

The genes are TRBV5-1 and TRBJ1-6, with TRBD1 matching over 7 bases. V lost 7 bases to trimming and J lost 0 bases; unmatched junction nucleotides: 7. In germline, CDR1 is SGHRS, CDR2 YFSETQ. The CDR3 runs 16 residues. The CDR3 protein is CASSGGGRSYNSPLHF. Here the CDR3 DNA reads TGCGCCAGCTCAGGGGGGGGACGCTCCTATAATTCACCCCTCCACTTT. Complete variable domain (other parts from reference TRBV5-1 and TRBJ1-6): KAGVTQTPRYLIKTRGQQVTLSCSPISGHRSVSWYQQTPGQGLQFLFEYFSETQRNKGNFPGRFSGRQFSNSRSEMNVSTLELGDSALYLCASSGGGRSYNSPLHFGNGTRLTVT.